The 21 T cell receptor beta chains below were found in one sample sequenced in a study of blood T cell repertoires in COVID-19. Assay: immunoSEQ multiplex PCR; the TCRdb copy retains only in-frame clones and omits some. In the table there are fewer than 350,000 clones, around 88% of which are singletons. Input material: peripheral blood. The receptors come from a man aged 40-50 years with acute or convalescent COVID-19.

The CDR3 protein is CASSDRVDSYNSPLHF. The CDR3 coding sequence is TGCGCCAGCAGTGATCGGGTTGACTCCTATAATTCACCCCTCCACTTT. J is TRBJ1-6 and V is TRBV5-1, with unresolved D. V dropped 5 bases and J dropped 0 bases, with 12 bases sitting between them. The CDR3 is 16 residues long. Germline CDR1 is SGHRS and CDR2 is YFSETQ.

This sequence joins TRBV5-8 and TRBJ2-4; TRBD1 aligns across 7 bases. Losses at the gene ends were 4 bases for V and 2 bases for J; bases not matched to a gene: 3. The CDR3 covers 14 residues. Germline CDR1 and CDR2: SGHTS and YDEGEE. The CDR3: CASSPQGSKNIQYF. The CDR3 nucleotides are TGTGCCAGCAGCCCACAGGGGTCCAAAAACATTCAGTACTTC.

The V gene is TRBV7-9, the J gene TRBJ2-2, with 8 nucleotides matching TRBD2. The germline gives CDR1 SEHNR, CDR2 FQNEAQ (reference sequence). V lost 7 bases, J lost 6 bases, and 10 bases stayed unmatched. The CDR3 has 15 residues. Here the CDR3 reads CASTPFGGESGELFF. In DNA, the CDR3 is TGTGCCAGCACCCCCTTCGGGGGGGAGTCCGGGGAGCTGTTTTTT. The whole variable domain, filled in from reference TRBV7-9 and TRBJ2-2, reads DTGVSQNPRHKITKRGQNVTFRCDPISEHNRLYWYRQTLGQGPEFLTYFQNEAQLEKSRLLSDRFSAERPKGSFSTLEIQRTEQGDSAMYLCASTPFGGESGELFFGEGSRLTVL.

The chain has TRBV24-1 and TRBJ2-3, with D unclear. V was shortened by 9 bases and J by 2 bases, with 14 bases between the two germline ends. Germline V gene lookup returns CDR1 KGHDR and CDR2 SFDVKD. The length of the CDR3 is 14 residues. This CDR3 is CATSPGSITDTQYF. As DNA, the CDR3 is TGTGCCACCTCTCCAGGCAGCATCACAGATACGCAGTATTTT.

The rearrangement uses TRBV11-3 and TRBJ1-4; D is unresolved. Germline V gene sequence: CDR1 SGHNT, CDR2 YENEEA. There are 14 residues in the CDR3. Between the trimmed V and J ends, which lost 1 base and 8 bases, there was a span of 11 bases. The CDR3 loop is CASSLGLSAEKLFF. CDR3 DNA sequence: TGTGCCAGCAGCTTAGGGTTGAGTGCGGAAAAACTGTTTTTT.

The chain combines TRBV11-2 with TRBJ2-1; 10 bases line up with TRBD1. Germline V gene sequence: CDR1 SGHAT, CDR2 FQNNGV. The J segment lost 1 base and the V segment lost 5 bases, leaving 2 bases of the junction unmatched. The CDR3 loop spans 15 amino acids. CDR3 sequence reads: CASSLGQGSYNEQFF. CDR3 nucleotide sequence: TGTGCCAGCAGCCTGGGACAGGGGTCCTACAATGAGCAGTTCTTC.

J is TRBJ2-1 and V is TRBV25-1; 9 bases agree with TRBD2. Per the germline V gene, CDR1 is MGHDK and CDR2 is SYGVNS. CDR3 length: 15 residues. The V segment lost 3 bases and the J segment 8 bases; nucleotides outside the gene matches: 8. The CDR3 region is CASSDLRGGGDEQFF. CDR3 DNA sequence: TGTGCCAGCAGTGATTTGCGGGGGGGCGGCGATGAGCAGTTCTTC.

This clone has more than one count but fewer than ten. The chain joins TRBV5-6 to TRBJ1-1; 8 nucleotides match TRBD1. CDR3 length: 14 residues. The germline CDR1 and CDR2 sequences are SGHDT and YYEEEE. Trimming cost V 4 bases and J 11 bases; bases outside gene matches: 13. DNA for the CDR3: TGTGCCAGCAGCGCTGACAGGGGACGAGGTGGGGCTTTCTTT. Translated, it gives CASSADRGRGGAFF.

The genes are TRBV6-5 and TRBJ1-1, with a weak D call TRBD1 (6 bases). CDR3 size: 14 residues. The V gene's germline CDR1 is MNHEY and CDR2 SVGAGI. Trimming shortened V by 5 bases and J by 5 bases, and 15 bases separated the two germline ends. The CDR3 protein is CASSPGTWGTEAFF. The CDR3 nucleotides are TGTGCCAGCAGTCCCGGGACATGGGGGACTGAAGCTTTCTTT.

The gene calls are TRBV7-6 and TRBJ1-2; TRBD1 matches 10 bases. The V gene end was trimmed by 4 bases and the J gene end by 4 bases; junction bases not matched to a gene: 3. The CDR3 runs to 14 residues. Germline V gene lookup returns CDR1 SGHVS and CDR2 FNYEAQ. The CDR3: CASSSGQGVYGYTF. The CDR3 nucleotides are TGTGCCAGCAGCTCCGGACAGGGGGTCTATGGCTACACCTTC.

This rearrangement joins TRBV14 to TRBJ2-1; unclear D gene. Trimming cost V 0 bases and J 0 bases, with 6 bases left between them. CDR3 length: 15 amino acids. Germline V gene sequence: CDR1 SGHDN, CDR2 FVKESK. The CDR3 DNA is TGTGCCAGCAGCCAAGAGAGTGGCTCCTACAATGAGCAGTTCTTC. Translation gives CASSQESGSYNEQFF.

The chain carries TRBV13 and TRBJ2-7; tentatively, D is TRBD2 (6 bases). Germline CDR1 PRHDT, CDR2 FYEKMQ (reference sequence). This CDR3 has 17 residues. V lost 1 base to trimming and J lost 1 base, with 17 bases between them. In DNA form, the CDR3 reads TGTGCCAGCAGCTTAGTAGCCGGCGGGACGTGGTCCTACGAGCAGTACTTC. Amino acids: CASSLVAGGTWSYEQYF.

The chain's CDR3 is CASSLGPGEYEQYF. The CDR3 DNA is TGTGCCAGCAGCTTAGGGCCAGGGGAGTACGAGCAGTACTTC. The J gene is TRBJ2-7, the V gene TRBV7-3, with a tentative D call TRBD1 (6 bases). This CDR3 spans 14 amino acids. V gave up 2 bases and J gave up 4 bases, with 12 bases separating them. Per germline, CDR1 SGHTA and CDR2 FQGTGA.

The chain links TRBV5-4 to TRBJ2-1; the match to TRBD2 covers 8 bases. V lost 5 bases and J lost 8; bases outside the gene matches: 9. The CDR3 totals 14 residues. Germline-derived CDR1 and CDR2 are SGHNT and YYREEE (reference sequence). The CDR3 sequence is CASRVVAGRDEQFF. The CDR3 DNA reads as TGTGCCAGCAGGGTAGTAGCGGGGAGGGATGAGCAGTTCTTC.

The chain is built from TRBV24-1 and TRBJ2-7, with 7 bases matching TRBD2. V was clipped by 6 bases and J by 6 bases; unmatched bases: 7. Germline CDR1 reads KGHDR; CDR2 reads SFDVKD. There are 13 residues in the CDR3. The CDR3 region has the DNA TGTGCCACCAGTCCTCGGGGGGAATCCGAGCAGTACTTC. Translation: CATSPRGESEQYF.

This clone was detected only once. The rearrangement joins TRBV13 to TRBJ2-7, with 9 bases aligning to TRBD1. The CDR3 sequence is 15 residues long. Germline V lookup: CDR1 PRHDT, CDR2 FYEKMQ (reference sequence). V was clipped by 0 bases and J by 4 bases; unmatched bases: 4. The CDR3 coding sequence is TGTGCCAGCAGCTTAGGGGGACAGGGTCGTTACGAGCAGTACTTC. Translation gives CASSLGGQGRYEQYF. Looking up the rest from reference TRBV13 and TRBJ2-7 gives the full variable domain: AAGVIQSPRHLIKEKRETATLKCYPIPRHDTVYWYQQGPGQDPQFLISFYEKMQSDKGSIPDRFSAQQFSDYHSELNMSSLELGDSALYFCASSLGGQGRYEQYFGPGTRLTVT.

This clone showed up just a few times. The chain couples TRBV7-2 to TRBJ1-3; 8 bases are a match to TRBD1. J was trimmed by 6 bases and V by 1 base; bases with no gene match: 8. The CDR3 is 16 amino acids. The V gene's germline CDR1 is SGHTA and CDR2 FQGNSA. DNA for the CDR3: TGTGCCAGCAGCTTAGGAACAGGGGGAATATCAAACACCATATATTTT. Translating it yields CASSLGTGGISNTIYF. Based on the CDR3 plus reference TRBV7-2 and TRBJ1-3, the full variable domain is GAGVSQSPSNKVTEKGKDVELRCDPISGHTALYWYRQSLGQGLEFLIYFQGNSAPDKSGLPSDRFSAERTGGSVSTLTIQRTQQEDSAVYLCASSLGTGGISNTIYFGEGSWLTVV.

The chain joins TRBV3-1 (or the pseudogene TRBV3-2) to TRBJ2-2, with 11 bases matching TRBD2. Germline V gene sequence: CDR1 LGHDT, CDR2 YNNKEL (reference sequence). V was clipped by 6 bases and J by 3 bases; unmatched bases: 6. The CDR3 runs to 16 residues. DNA of the CDR3: TGTGCCAGCAGGCGCACTAGCGGGGGCGACACCGGGGAGCTGTTTTTT. Protein product: CASRRTSGGDTGELFF.

This chain uses TRBV7-9 with TRBJ2-7; 9 bases fit TRBD2. Trimming at V came to 5 bases and at J to 7 bases, leaving 9 bases not matched to a gene. Germline V gene sequence: CDR1 SEHNR, CDR2 FQNEAQ (reference sequence). CDR3 size: 14 residues. Written as DNA, the CDR3 is TGTGCCAGCAGCCGCAGCGGGGGGCTGGGGGAGCAGTACTTC. This sequence encodes CASSRSGGLGEQYF.

A few counts support this clone. The rearrangement links TRBV29-1 to TRBJ1-3; TRBD1 might be the D (6 bases). The CDR3 contains 13 residues. Germline V gene lookup returns CDR1 SQVTM and CDR2 ANQGSEA. The V end lost 6 bases, the J end lost 0 bases, and 9 bases lay between the germline ends. The DNA of the CDR3 is TGCAGCGTAGGACAGACCTCTGGAAACACCATATATTTT. Translated: CSVGQTSGNTIYF.

The chain uses TRBV5-4 and TRBJ1-4, with D possibly matching TRBD1 (6 bases). The CDR3 is 15 residues long. Trimming took 2 bases from V and 0 from J, leaving 8 bases between them. Germline lookup yields CDR1 SGHNT and CDR2 YYREEE (reference sequence). The CDR3 DNA reads as TGTGCCAGCAGCTTCGGACAGTCAACTAATGAAAAACTGTTTTTT. Amino acids: CASSFGQSTNEKLFF.